The 6 T cell receptor beta chains below all came from one sample that was sequenced in a study of T cells after yellow fever vaccination. TCRdb re-derived calls from the 5' RACE reads in MiXCR, one entry per CDR3 protein. Of 350,000 or so distinct CDR3 sequences in the sample, 8% to 9.5% were seen once. This sample comprised PBMCs, obtained roughly seven weeks after the first yellow fever vaccination. The source is a man between 18 and 35 years old who received the YFV17D yellow fever vaccine.

This clonotype was detected a few times. The chain couples TRBV14 to TRBJ2-1; D not certain. The CDR3 is made up of 12 amino acids. Germline CDR1 and CDR2: SGHDN and FVKESK. Trimming took off 6 bases at V and 7 bases at J, with 10 bases between the two ends. The CDR3 loop reads CASSPNWNEQFF. The CDR3 DNA is TGTGCCAGCAGTCCTAATTGGAATGAGCAGTTCTTC.

This clonotype has a handful of counts. The chain combines TRBV20-1 with TRBJ1-1, with D perhaps matching TRBD1 (6 bases). The CDR3 runs to 12 residues. V was pared by 4 bases and J by 3 bases, with 9 bases between. CDR1 and CDR2 from the germline V gene are DFQATT and SNEGSKA (reference sequence). DNA for the CDR3: TGCAGTGCTAACAGGGCTTACACTGAAGCTTTCTTT. Protein sequence: CSANRAYTEAFF.

This clonotype has at least ten counts. This chain links TRBV20-1 with TRBJ2-7, with 8 bases fitting TRBD1. Germline CDR1 is DFQATT and CDR2 is SNEGSKA (reference sequence). The CDR3 loop spans 14 amino acids. The ends lost 4 bases at V and 1 base at J; junction bases unmatched: 6. The DNA for the CDR3 is TGCAGTGCTAAGACAGGGGTTAGTTCCTACGAGCAGTACTTC. Translation gives CSAKTGVSSYEQYF.

The V and J genes are TRBV29-1 and TRBJ2-3; 9 bases are a match to TRBD2. The trim removed 7 bases at V and 2 bases at J, leaving 13 bases unmatched. Germline V gene data show CDR1 as SQVTM and CDR2 as ANQGSEA. This CDR3 has 16 amino acids. The CDR3: CSAELRAGGTTDTQYF. The CDR3 region has the DNA TGCAGCGCAGAACTTCGAGCGGGGGGTACCACAGATACGCAGTATTTT.

The chain carries TRBV7-2 and TRBJ1-5; 7 positions agree with TRBD1. This CDR3 has 14 residues. In germline, CDR1 is SGHTA, CDR2 FQGNSA. V was pared by 3 bases and J by 7 bases, with 6 bases of the junction left unmatched. This CDR3 is CASSFNRGEQPQHF. Written as DNA, the CDR3 is TGTGCCAGCAGCTTTAACAGGGGTGAACAGCCCCAGCATTTT.

The gene calls are TRBV7-2 and TRBJ2-2; possible D gene TRBD2, 5 bases. Germline V CDR1 and CDR2: SGHTA, FQGNSA. This CDR3 contains 14 residues. Trimming removed 5 bases at V and 6 bases at J, with 13 bases between. The CDR3 nucleotides read TGTGCCAGCAGCCCCCGGCGGGCTTCCGGGGAGCTGTTTTTT. Translation gives CASSPRRASGELFF.